These 18 T cell receptor beta chains share one sample of origin, sequenced in a study of T cells in Graves' hyperthyroidism and ophthalmopathy. TCR beta CDR3 region amplification was performed from RNA transcripts. Researchers ran a first-round RT-PCR on the TCR CDR3 using the HTBI primer set. MiXCR, applied by TCRdb to the multiplex PCR reads, yields one record per CDR3 protein. The sample records hundreds of thousands of distinct CDR3 sequences, around 15% being singletons. The sample taken for sequencing was blood. Source of these receptors: a woman aged 40 to 50 with Graves' hyperthyroidism.

V and J are TRBV9 and TRBJ1-3; maybe TRBD1 (5 bases). V gave up 2 bases and J gave up 2 bases, with 14 bases separating them. CDR1 and CDR2 from the germline V gene are SGDLS and YYNGEE. This CDR3 is 16 amino acids long. For the CDR3, the DNA is TGTGCCAGCAGCGTCGGGGGGGTGTTAGCTGGAAACACCATATATTTT. Amino acid sequence: CASSVGGVLAGNTIYF.

The chain employs TRBV5-6 and TRBJ2-7, with 7 nucleotides matching TRBD1. The CDR3 is 15 residues long. CDR1 and CDR2 (germline): SGHDT, YYEEEE. Germline trimming cut 5 bases from V and 2 bases from J; bases unmatched to any gene: 10. CDR3: CASRILTGTPYEQYF. DNA of the CDR3: TGTGCCAGCAGGATCCTGACAGGGACCCCCTACGAGCAGTACTTC.

In its sample, this clonotype was seen many times. This chain joins TRBV15 and TRBJ1-5; TRBD1 matches 7 bases. V lost 6 bases and J lost 5; bases outside the gene matches: 10. This CDR3 has 15 amino acids. The germline V gene has CDR1 LNHNV and CDR2 YYDKDF (reference sequence). The CDR3 protein is CATRLGTGEYQPQHF. Here the CDR3 DNA reads TGTGCCACCAGACTCGGAACAGGGGAATATCAGCCCCAGCATTTT.

This clonotype was picked up many times. The chain recombines TRBV20-1 with TRBJ2-7; D is perhaps TRBD2 (6 bases). Germline CDR1 is DFQATT and CDR2 is SNEGSKA (reference sequence). V dropped 1 base and J dropped 0 bases, with 10 bases sitting between them. This CDR3 has 14 amino acids. The CDR3 loop is CSARGASVSYEQYF. The CDR3, as DNA: TGCAGTGCTAGAGGAGCTAGCGTCTCCTACGAGCAGTACTTC.

This clonotype was counted ten times or more. The genes are TRBV3-1 and TRBJ1-1; perhaps TRBD1 as D (6 bases). Per the germline V gene, CDR1 is LGHDT and CDR2 is YNNKEL (reference sequence). This CDR3 region has 19 residues. Trimming took off 0 bases at V and 8 bases at J, with 28 bases between the two ends. The chain's CDR3 is CASSQERRGSLGTLREAFF. The CDR3 DNA reads TGTGCCAGCAGCCAAGAAAGGAGGGGGTCCTTGGGGACACTGAGAGAAGCTTTCTTT.

In DNA form, the CDR3 reads TGTGCCAGCAGTCCCAAGAGCTCTGGGGCCAACGTCCTGACTTTC. Translating it yields CASSPKSSGANVLTF. The V and J genes are TRBV6-1 and TRBJ2-6; D unclear. The germline V gene encodes CDR1 MNHNS and CDR2 SASEGT. The CDR3 runs to 15 residues. Trimming stripped 5 bases from V and 0 bases from J, with 8 bases between.

This clonotype was seen many times. The J gene is TRBJ2-7, the V gene TRBV28; 7 nucleotides agree with TRBD1. Germline trimming cut 6 bases from V and 2 bases from J; bases unmatched to any gene: 7. Germline V gives CDR1 MDHEN, CDR2 SYDVKM. There are 14 residues in the CDR3. CDR3 sequence (DNA): TGTGCCAGCAGGACCGACAGGGTCGCCTACGAGCAGTACTTC. This sequence encodes CASRTDRVAYEQYF.

The sample holds a few counts of this clonotype. The chain has TRBV7-2 and TRBJ2-3; D is possibly TRBD2 (6 bases). CDR3 length: 14 amino acids. Trimming pared 3 bases from V and 11 bases from J, leaving 18 bases between. Germline assignment: CDR1 SGHTA and CDR2 FQGNSA. DNA of the CDR3: TGTGCCAGCAGCTTGGGACTCGGGGGAATGTGGCAGTATTTT. Its translation is CASSLGLGGMWQYF.

There are many counts of this clonotype. The chain carries TRBV9 and TRBJ2-1; the D gene is possibly TRBD2 (5 bases). Per germline, CDR1 SGDLS and CDR2 YYNGEE. This CDR3 is 15 amino acids long. V shed 0 bases and J shed 8 bases, with 15 bases lying between them. CDR3 sequence: CASSVGGAAVDEQFF. CDR3 nucleotide sequence: TGTGCCAGCAGCGTAGGTGGAGCGGCAGTGGATGAGCAGTTCTTC.

With respect to this clonotype: A much larger clonotype is one base distant, so this may be a read error. The chain is built from TRBV4-1 and TRBJ2-7; 7 bases align to TRBD1. The germline gives CDR1 MGHRA, CDR2 YSYEKL. The CDR3 contains 14 residues. Written as DNA, the CDR3 is TGCGCCGGCAGCCCCTGGACAGGTCTCTACGAGCAGTACTTC. Encoded protein: CAGSPWTGLYEQYF.

The chain joins TRBV2 to TRBJ2-3; D ambiguous. The germline V and J ends were trimmed by 6 bases and 6 bases, with 16 bases remaining between them. CDR1 and CDR2 from the germline V gene are SNHLY and FYNNEI. This CDR3 has 14 amino acids. The CDR3 protein is CASSVTELRDTQYF. The CDR3 DNA reads TGTGCCAGCAGCGTTACGGAGCTCCGGGATACGCAGTATTTT.

This clonotype turned up a few times. A clone one base away is much larger, so this may be a read error. This chain links TRBV11-1 with TRBJ2-7; D remains unclear. The CDR3 loop spans 14 amino acids. CDR1 and CDR2 from the germline V gene are SGHAT and FQDESV (reference sequence). The CDR3 reads CASSHDQTLYERYF. The DNA of the CDR3 is TGTGCCAGCAGCCACGACCAGACCCTTTACGAGCGGTACTTC.

This clonotype was observed many times. The chain employs TRBV28 and TRBJ1-4, with 7 positions matching TRBD1. The V and J ends lost 8 bases and 3 bases, in that order; junction bases with no gene match: 18. Per germline, CDR1 MDHEN and CDR2 SYDVKM. The CDR3 extends over 18 amino acids. The CDR3 DNA is TGTGCCAGCGCCGAAGGGGGCAGCCGAACTCCACCTAATGAAAAACTGTTTTTT. Translating gives CASAEGGSRTPPNEKLFF.

Many counts were recorded for this clonotype. The CDR3 sequence: CASSASGNSYNEQFF. In nucleotides, the CDR3 is TGTGCCAGCAGTGCCAGCGGGAACTCCTACAATGAGCAGTTCTTC. The J gene is TRBJ2-1, the V gene TRBV6-1, with 7 bases fitting TRBD2. The V gene end was trimmed by 4 bases and the J gene end by 0 bases; junction bases not matched to a gene: 3. The CDR3 length is 15 residues. Germline V gene sequence: CDR1 MNHNS, CDR2 SASEGT.

The rearrangement links TRBV29-1 to TRBJ2-2; 11 bases are a match to TRBD1. The length of the CDR3 is 14 residues. The germline CDR1 and CDR2 sequences are SQVTM and ANQGSEA. DNA for the CDR3: TGCTCCGCAGTAGGACAGGGGGCGGCCGGGGAGCTGTTTTTT. Its translation is CSAVGQGAAGELFF.

This clonotype was found a few times. This chain connects TRBV27 to TRBJ2-1; D remains unclear. The germline V and J ends were trimmed by 3 bases and 5 bases, with 23 bases remaining between them. Looked up from germline, CDR1 is MNHEY and CDR2 is SMNVEV (reference sequence). The CDR3 length is 18 residues. The CDR3 protein is CASSFSRPRPEPDNEQFF. The CDR3 DNA is TGTGCCAGCAGTTTCTCCAGGCCCAGACCCGAACCTGACAATGAGCAGTTCTTC.

This clonotype has ten or more counts. The chain employs TRBV20-1 and TRBJ2-7; perhaps TRBD2 as D (6 bases). Germline lookup yields CDR1 DFQATT and CDR2 SNEGSKA (reference sequence). The CDR3 runs to 12 residues. The V end lost 6 bases, the J end lost 2 bases, and 11 bases lay between the germline ends. CDR3 protein: CSAAGPAYEQYF. The CDR3, as DNA: TGCAGTGCCGCGGGACCGGCCTACGAGCAGTACTTC.

This clonotype was observed a handful of times. A read error may explain this, as a much larger clone is one base away. The chain couples TRBV11-1 to TRBJ2-1; 8 positions match TRBD2. There are 17 residues in the CDR3. The germline V gene encodes CDR1 SGHAT and CDR2 FQDESV (reference sequence). Trimming cost V 5 bases and J 7 bases; bases outside gene matches: 16. For the CDR3, the DNA is TGTGCCAGCAGCCCAAGAAGGGCGGTGGGACTAGGGAATGAGCAGTTCTTC. This codes for CASSPRRAVGLGNEQFF.